A single sample gave rise to the 10 T cell receptor beta chains below, sequenced in a study of blood T cell repertoires in COVID-19. TCRdb keeps only in-frame clones here, not all; method: immunoSEQ multiplex PCR. The sample yields about 58,000 clones, roughly 83% seen once. The sample was peripheral blood. These receptors originate from a man between 45 and 60 years old with COVID-19, enrolled during active disease.

This chain links TRBV7-2 with TRBJ2-3; TRBD1 matches at 8 bases. Germline CDR1 and CDR2: SGHTA and FQGNSA. Unmatched junction bases numbered 2, after V lost 4 bases and J lost 2 bases. This CDR3 is 14 amino acids long. CDR3 residues: CASSWGQDTDTQYF. DNA of the CDR3: TGTGCCAGCAGCTGGGGACAGGACACAGATACGCAGTATTTT.

This clone appeared a few times. This chain links TRBV25-1 with TRBJ2-1, with 16 bases that match TRBD2. J gave up 10 bases and V 3 bases, and 6 bases lay outside the gene matches. This CDR3 spans 16 amino acids. Per the germline V gene, CDR1 is MGHDK and CDR2 is SYGVNS. The CDR3 loop reads CASSDGTSGRVMEQFF. The DNA for the CDR3 is TGTGCCAGCAGTGACGGGACTAGCGGGAGGGTCATGGAGCAGTTCTTC. Full variable domain (outside the CDR3, taken from reference TRBV25-1 and TRBJ2-1): EADIYQTPRYLVIGTGKKITLECSQTMGHDKMYWYQQDPGMELHLIHYSYGVNSTEKGDLSSESTVSRIRTEHFPLTLESARPSHTSQYLCASSDGTSGRVMEQFFGPGTRLTVL.

The chain couples TRBV7-8 to TRBJ2-7; possible D gene TRBD2, 6 bases. With 0 bases removed from V and 7 bases from J, the gap between germline ends came to 13 bases. CDR1 and CDR2 from the germline V gene are SGHVS and FQNEAQ. The CDR3 contains 14 residues. The CDR3 bases are TGTGCCAGCAGCTTAGCAGGTCTAGCGAGTGAGCAGTACTTC. Translation: CASSLAGLASEQYF.

The chain joins TRBV6-5 to TRBJ1-1; perhaps TRBD1 as D (5 bases). The CDR3 totals 14 residues. CDR1 and CDR2 from the germline V gene are MNHEY and SVGAGI. Trimming took 2 bases from V and 4 from J, leaving 11 bases between them. CDR3 region: CASSYKSGVTEAFF. CDR3 nucleotides: TGTGCCAGCAGTTACAAGTCGGGGGTCACTGAAGCTTTCTTT.

V is TRBV11-2 and J is TRBJ1-4; possible D gene TRBD1, 5 bases. Looked up from germline, CDR1 is SGHAT and CDR2 is FQNNGV. V lost 6 bases and J 9 bases, leaving 14 bases between the germline ends. The CDR3 consists of 13 residues. The CDR3 nucleotides read TGTGCCAGCAGTCCTCTAGGGGTGAAAAAACTGTTTTTT. This encodes CASSPLGVKKLFF.

This chain uses TRBV5-5 with TRBJ1-5, with D unclear. The V and J ends lost 4 bases and 1 base respectively, with 15 bases between them. The CDR3 covers 16 residues. Germline-derived CDR1 and CDR2 are SGHKS and YYEKEE (reference sequence). The CDR3 region has the DNA TGTGCCAGCAGCCCGAACCCGGGGTTGAGCAATCAGCCCCAGCATTTT. It yields the protein CASSPNPGLSNQPQHF.

This clone came up a few times. The rearrangement links TRBV11-2 to TRBJ2-7, with 7 bases identical to TRBD2. The V gene end was trimmed by 1 base and the J gene end by 5 bases; junction bases not matched to a gene: 5. The CDR3 runs 14 residues. The germline V gene encodes CDR1 SGHAT and CDR2 FQNNGV. CDR3 in amino acids: CASSLGGSEHEQYF. CDR3 sequence (DNA): TGTGCCAGCAGCTTAGGCGGGAGTGAGCACGAGCAGTACTTC.

The rearrangement joins TRBV5-1 to TRBJ1-3, with D tentatively TRBD1 (5 bases). CDR1 and CDR2 from the germline V gene are SGHRS and YFSETQ. The V and J ends lost 4 bases and 2 bases respectively, with 16 bases between them. There are 16 residues in the CDR3. This chain's CDR3 is CASSIGGDFAGNTIYF. CDR3 coding DNA: TGCGCCAGCAGCATCGGGGGGGATTTCGCTGGAAACACCATATATTTT.

In its sample, this clone was seen once. The chain is built from TRBV19 and TRBJ2-1; D not resolved. The CDR3 consists of 11 residues. The V gene's germline CDR1 is LNHDA and CDR2 SQIVND (reference sequence). Trimming stripped 9 bases from V and 8 bases from J, with 11 bases between. In nucleotides, the CDR3 is TGTGCCAGACCCTGCGAAGATGAGCAGTTCTTC. This codes for CARPCEDEQFF.

J is TRBJ2-6 and V is TRBV29-1; weak D call: TRBD2 (6 bases). Trimming left V 5 bases short and J 2 bases short, with 13 bases between. Germline CDR1 and CDR2: SQVTM and ANQGSEA. This CDR3 is 15 amino acids long. The CDR3 DNA follows: TGCAGCGTTATGGAGGGCGCACCTGGGGCCAACGTCCTGACTTTC. Translated, it gives CSVMEGAPGANVLTF.